Below are 4 T cell receptor beta chains sequenced from a single sample in a study of T-cell reconstitution after alpha-beta-depleted transplantation in children. Unique molecular identifiers were used to barcode this TCRbeta library. TCRdb reanalysed the PCR reads using MiXCR and keeps one entry per CDR3 protein. The repertoire consists of approximately 430,000 distinct CDR3 sequences, with 15% to 20% occurring once and the leading ten covering approximately 29%. The sample was PBMCs, mostly from graft donor cells, taken 360 days after TCRalphabeta/CD19-depleted stem cell transplant. These receptors all come from a boy in the first two years of life who had a stem cell transplant for Wiskott-Aldrich syndrome, so the T cells may come from the graft donor.

Only a few counts were recorded for this clonotype. The chain combines TRBV10-1 with TRBJ2-1; D call uncertain. This CDR3 has 13 amino acids. Germline V gene lookup returns CDR1 WNHNN and CDR2 SYGVQD (reference sequence). Trimming took off 1 base at V and 5 bases at J, with 6 bases between the two ends. This CDR3 reads CASSELNDNEQFF. The CDR3 DNA sequence: TGCGCCAGCAGTGAGTTAAACGACAATGAGCAGTTCTTC.

The chain recombines TRBV12-3 or TRBV12-4 with TRBJ2-3; D not certain. The CDR3 contains 17 residues. V gave up 6 bases and J gave up 0 bases, with 19 bases separating them. CDR3 DNA: TGTGCCAGCAGGCCACCTCCTTCCTTGGGGAGCACAGATACGCAGTATTTT. It yields the protein CASRPPPSLGSTDTQYF.

The rearrangement joins TRBV24-1 to TRBJ2-2, with D possibly called TRBD1 or TRBD2 (5 bases each). In germline, CDR1 is KGHDR, CDR2 SFDVKD. This CDR3 contains 20 residues. V gave up 2 bases and J gave up 0 bases, with 21 bases separating them. As DNA, the CDR3 is TGTGCCACCAGTGATTACCCACACACGGGGCTGAGGTCGAACACCGGGGAGCTGTTTTTT. It yields the protein CATSDYPHTGLRSNTGELFF.

This clonotype was counted at least ten times. The chain recombines TRBV4-3 with TRBJ2-1, with 9 bases matching TRBD1. The germline V gene has CDR1 LGHNA and CDR2 YSLEER. The length of the CDR3 is 15 residues. Trimming removed 1 base from V and 4 bases from J; junction bases left unmatched: 2. CDR3: CASSQGGTGYNEQFF. CDR3 coding DNA: TGCGCCAGCAGCCAAGGGGGGACAGGGTACAATGAGCAGTTCTTC.